Listed below are T cell receptor beta chains from one sample, sequenced in a study of T cell responses to AZD1222 COVID-19 vaccine. Sequenced by immunoSEQ multiplex PCR; TCRdb stores in-frame clones only, minus some. This sample has over 85,000 clones, with 80% to 85% found just once. The source material was peripheral blood, sampled on day 0 of AZD1222 vaccination. The receptors stem from an adult in good health. The CDR3 runs from the conserved cysteine through the conserved F or W. Each record gives: clone size, V gene, D gene, J gene, CDR3 DNA, CDR3 protein. The D gene is left open where the match is weak. Size values are once, few and many counts, or a class for expanded clones, and some rows have none.

size: .
V: TRBV5-1
D: .
J: TRBJ2-2
DNA: TGCGCCAGCAGCTCCCGGGACACCCTCATCAGAGGGGAGCTGTTTTTT
CDR3: CASSSRDTLIRGELFF

size: once
V: TRBV9
D: .
J: TRBJ1-4
DNA: TGTGCCAGCAGCAGTAATGAAAAACTGTTTTTT
CDR3: CASSSNEKLFF

size: .
V: TRBV6-2/TRBV6-3
D: .
J: TRBJ1-2
DNA: TGTGCCAGCAGCCTAGAGGGTGGAATCTATGGCTACACCTTC
CDR3: CASSLEGGIYGYTF

size: .
V: TRBV6-2/TRBV6-3
D: .
J: TRBJ1-2
DNA: TGTGCCAGCAGCCGGACCCAGGAATATGGCTACACCTTC
CDR3: CASSRTQEYGYTF

size: .
V: TRBV7-6
D: TRBD1
J: TRBJ2-7
DNA: TGTGCCAGCAAATTAACAATCCGGACAGGACGTTCCTACGAGCAGTACTTC
CDR3: CASKLTIRTGRSYEQYF

size: .
V: TRBV2
D: TRBD1
J: TRBJ1-4
DNA: TGTGCCAGCAGGGCAGGGGGCGGTGAAAAACTGTTTTTT
CDR3: CASRAGGGEKLFF

size: .
V: TRBV7-9
D: TRBD1
J: TRBJ1-1
DNA: TGTGCCAGCAGCTCTGGTCAGGGGGATTCTGCTGAAGCTTTCTTT
CDR3: CASSSGQGDSAEAFF

size: .
V: TRBV9
D: .
J: TRBJ1-1
DNA: TGTGCCAGCAGCGTTCGTCAAGGGACGAACACTGAAGCTTTCTTT
CDR3: CASSVRQGTNTEAFF

size: .
V: TRBV28
D: .
J: TRBJ1-1
DNA: TGTGCCAGCAGTGCATACAGGGACGGGAACACTGAAGCTTTCTTT
CDR3: CASSAYRDGNTEAFF

size: once
V: TRBV19
D: .
J: TRBJ1-2
DNA: TGTGCCAGTAGGGCCGAGACTAACTATGGCTACACCTTC
CDR3: CASRAETNYGYTF

size: .
V: TRBV28
D: TRBD1
J: TRBJ1-1
DNA: TGTGCCAGCAGGACAGGGTGGGCTGAAGCTTTCTTT
CDR3: CASRTGWAEAFF

size: .
V: TRBV24-1
D: .
J: TRBJ1-1
DNA: TGTGCCACCAGTGGGGGGCATACAGGGACTGAAGCTTTCTTT
CDR3: CATSGGHTGTEAFF

size: .
V: TRBV5-1
D: .
J: TRBJ1-6
DNA: TGCGCCAGCAGCTTGGAGAGAACCGCCTATAATTCACCCCTCCACTTT
CDR3: CASSLERTAYNSPLHF

size: .
V: TRBV2
D: .
J: TRBJ1-5
DNA: TGTGCCAGCAGTGGGCTAAATCAGCCCCAGCATTTT
CDR3: CASSGLNQPQHF

size: .
V: TRBV29-1
D: TRBD1
J: TRBJ1-6
DNA: TGCGGGACAGACATTTTTAGTAATTCACCCCTCCACTTT
CDR3: CGTDIFSNSPLHF

size: .
V: TRBV18
D: .
J: TRBJ1-2
DNA: TGTGCCAGCTCACCCCCCTTAGGCGGCGGAAACTATGGCTACACCTTC
CDR3: CASSPPLGGGNYGYTF

size: .
V: TRBV5-4
D: TRBD2
J: TRBJ2-1
DNA: TGTGCCAGCAGCCCGGGCCGCGGGGGGTATGAGCAGTTCTTC
CDR3: CASSPGRGGYEQFF

size: .
V: TRBV5-1
D: .
J: TRBJ1-1
DNA: TGCGCCAGCAGCTTGAACATCGGAAGGGCGGGGGTCACTGAAGCTTTCTTT
CDR3: CASSLNIGRAGVTEAFF

size: .
V: TRBV5-5
D: TRBD1
J: TRBJ1-1
DNA: TGTGCCAGCAGGAAGACAGGGTCTACTGAAGCTTTCTTT
CDR3: CASRKTGSTEAFF

size: .
V: TRBV7-8
D: .
J: TRBJ2-7
DNA: TGTGCCAGCAGCTTAGGAAGGACAGCCGAGCAGTACTTC
CDR3: CASSLGRTAEQYF

size: .
V: TRBV5-1
D: .
J: TRBJ2-2
DNA: TGCGCCAGCAGTGCAAGCGGAGTGAACACCGGGGAGCTGTTTTTT
CDR3: CASSASGVNTGELFF

size: .
V: TRBV18
D: .
J: TRBJ2-1
DNA: TGTGCCAGCTCACCGTACACTTACAATGAGCAGTTCTTC
CDR3: CASSPYTYNEQFF

size: once
V: TRBV12-5
D: TRBD1
J: TRBJ2-7
DNA: TGTGCTAGTGGCCCGGGACAGGGGATCAACGAGCAGTACTTC
CDR3: CASGPGQGINEQYF

size: .
V: TRBV12-3/TRBV12-4
D: .
J: TRBJ2-2
DNA: TGTGCCAGCAGTCTCGGTGCCACCGGGGAGCTGTTTTTT
CDR3: CASSLGATGELFF

size: .
V: TRBV9
D: .
J: TRBJ1-5
DNA: TGTGCCAGCAGCCTCAAAGACGGGGTTGGCAATCAGCCCCAGCATTTT
CDR3: CASSLKDGVGNQPQHF

size: .
V: TRBV5-1
D: .
J: TRBJ1-5
DNA: TGCGCCAGCAGCTTAGGAGCAAATCAGCCCCAGCATTTT
CDR3: CASSLGANQPQHF

size: .
V: TRBV11-3
D: TRBD1
J: TRBJ2-3
DNA: TGTGCCAGCAGCTTAGACCGGACAGGTGGAGAGTCCTATTTT
CDR3: CASSLDRTGGESYF

size: .
V: TRBV6-1
D: TRBD1
J: TRBJ1-2
DNA: TGTGCCAGCAGTGTCCGGGACAGGAGGGCGACGAACTATGGCTACACCTTC
CDR3: CASSVRDRRATNYGYTF

size: .
V: TRBV4-2
D: TRBD2
J: TRBJ2-1
DNA: TGTGCCAGCAGCCAAGAGATTAGCGGGGGGACCTACAATGAGCAGTTCTTC
CDR3: CASSQEISGGTYNEQFF

size: .
V: TRBV6-5
D: TRBD1
J: TRBJ2-5
DNA: TGTGCCAGCAGTTACGACAGGGTCGAGACCCAGTACTTC
CDR3: CASSYDRVETQYF

size: .
V: TRBV3-1/TRBV3-2
D: .
J: TRBJ1-3
DNA: TGTGCCAGCAGCCAAGAAGGAAACACCATATATTTT
CDR3: CASSQEGNTIYF

size: .
V: TRBV6-5
D: .
J: TRBJ1-5
DNA: TGTGCCAGCAGAAGGGAGAATCAGCCCCAGCATTTT
CDR3: CASRRENQPQHF

size: .
V: TRBV18
D: .
J: TRBJ2-1
DNA: TGTGCCAGCTCACCCCAGGGGTTCCAGTTCTTC
CDR3: CASSPQGFQFF

size: .
V: TRBV28
D: TRBD1
J: TRBJ2-7
DNA: TGTGCGAGCAAGAGACAGGGGGGTACCTACGAGCAGTACTTC
CDR3: CASKRQGGTYEQYF